The 9 T cell receptor beta chains below all came from one sample that was sequenced in a study of cytomegalovirus exposure and HLA in healthy donors. Sequencing used immunoSEQ multiplex PCR; TCRdb keeps in-frame clones, though not all of them. The data contain 130,000 to 150,000 clones, 80% to 90% of them singletons. The sample consisted of PBMCs. The receptors were sampled from a woman younger than 45 in good health and CMV-seronegative.

This clone was recorded at least ten times. The chain has TRBV6-1 and TRBJ2-7, with D possibly matching TRBD1 (6 bases). Germline V gene data show CDR1 as MNHNS and CDR2 as SASEGT. The V and J ends lost 2 bases and 0 bases respectively, with 14 bases between them. This CDR3 is built from 16 residues. Here the CDR3 reads CASSESAGEGSYEQYF. CDR3 nucleotide sequence: TGTGCCAGCAGTGAATCCGCAGGGGAAGGCTCCTACGAGCAGTACTTC.

V usage is TRBV18 and J usage is TRBJ1-4, with 10 positions matching TRBD1. The CDR3 sequence is 15 residues long. Trimming took 4 bases from V and 6 from J; bases not matched to a gene: 5. Germline CDR1 KGHSH, CDR2 LQKENI. CDR3 nucleotide sequence: TGTGCCAGCTCACAAGGACAGGGGGGATATGAAAAACTGTTTTTT. It codes for CASSQGQGGYEKLFF.

The rearrangement links TRBV5-5 to TRBJ1-2; a possible D gene is TRBD1 (6 bases). There are 15 residues in the CDR3. In germline, CDR1 is SGHKS, CDR2 YYEKEE (reference sequence). Trimming left V 7 bases short and J 7 bases short, with 23 bases between. The CDR3: CASSFEFDRLTGYTF. In nucleotides, the CDR3 is TGTGCCAGCTCCTTCGAATTTGACAGGTTAACTGGCTACACCTTC.

J is TRBJ1-4 and V is TRBV7-2; 9 positions agree with TRBD1. There are 15 residues in the CDR3. V gave up 5 bases and J gave up 3 bases; unmatched junction bases: 4. The V gene's germline CDR1 is SGHTA and CDR2 FQGNSA. The CDR3 coding sequence is TGTGCCAGCAGCCCACAGGGGGCGTCTAATGAAAAACTGTTTTTT. Protein sequence: CASSPQGASNEKLFF.

This chain links TRBV28 with TRBJ1-2; 9 nucleotides match TRBD1. The trim removed 5 bases at V and 1 base at J, leaving 14 bases unmatched. The CDR3 runs to 18 residues. The V gene's germline CDR1 is MDHEN and CDR2 SYDVKM. The CDR3 region is CASSGIPGQGTNNYGYTF. The CDR3 coding sequence is TGTGCCAGCAGTGGGATTCCGGGACAGGGAACTAATAACTATGGCTACACCTTC.

The V and J genes are TRBV5-1 and TRBJ1-1; no definite D call. The CDR3 has 13 amino acids. The germline V and J ends were trimmed by 4 bases and 0 bases, with 7 bases remaining between them. Germline CDR1 is SGHRS and CDR2 is YFSETQ. In DNA form, the CDR3 reads TGCGCCAGCAGCCCGGGTATGAACACTGAAGCTTTCTTT. Amino acids: CASSPGMNTEAFF. The whole variable domain, remainder taken from reference TRBV5-1 and TRBJ1-1, is KAGVTQTPRYLIKTRGQQVTLSCSPISGHRSVSWYQQTPGQGLQFLFEYFSETQRNKGNFPGRFSGRQFSNSRSEMNVSTLELGDSALYLCASSPGMNTEAFFGQGTRLTVV.

The V call is TRBV27, the J call TRBJ1-1, with a weak D call TRBD1 (5 bases). Trimming took 4 bases from V and 1 from J, leaving 7 bases between them. Germline V gene sequence: CDR1 MNHEY, CDR2 SMNVEV (reference sequence). The CDR3 length is 13 residues. CDR3 sequence (DNA): TGTGCCAGCAGTTGGGGGGGGAACACTGAAGCTTTCTTT. It is translated as CASSWGGNTEAFF.

The chain joins TRBV15 to TRBJ2-5; D unclear. Germline V gene lookup returns CDR1 LNHNV and CDR2 YYDKDF (reference sequence). The CDR3 runs 14 residues. The V end was cut by 1 base, the J end by 5 bases, with 11 bases between. CDR3 loop: CATSRAIAGETQYF. The CDR3 nucleotides read TGTGCCACCAGCAGAGCTATAGCTGGGGAGACCCAGTACTTC.

This chain joins TRBV28 and TRBJ1-5, with 9 bases matching TRBD1. Germline CDR1 reads MDHEN; CDR2 reads SYDVKM. V lost 4 bases and J lost 4; bases outside the gene matches: 5. The CDR3 extends over 15 amino acids. CDR3 nucleotide sequence: TGTGCCAGCAGTTACCCGGGACAGGGTAATCAGCCCCAGCATTTT. This gives the protein CASSYPGQGNQPQHF.